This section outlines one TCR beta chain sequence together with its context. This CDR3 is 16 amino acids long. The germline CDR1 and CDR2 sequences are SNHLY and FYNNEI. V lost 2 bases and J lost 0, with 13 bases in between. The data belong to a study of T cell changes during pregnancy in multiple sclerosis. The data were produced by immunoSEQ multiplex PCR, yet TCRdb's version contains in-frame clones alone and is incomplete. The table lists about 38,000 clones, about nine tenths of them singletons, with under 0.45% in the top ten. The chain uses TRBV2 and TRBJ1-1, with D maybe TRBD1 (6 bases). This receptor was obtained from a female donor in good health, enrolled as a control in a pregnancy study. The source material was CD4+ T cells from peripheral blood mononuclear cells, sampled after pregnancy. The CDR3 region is CASSELPGAMNTEAFF. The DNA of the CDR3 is TGTGCCAGCAGTGAACTTCCAGGGGCCATGAACACTGAAGCTTTCTTT. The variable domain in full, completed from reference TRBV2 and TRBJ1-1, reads EPEVTQTPSHQVTQMGQEVILRCVPISNHLYFYWYRQILGQKVEFLVSFYNNEISEKSEIFDDQFSVERPDGSNFTLKIRSTKLEDSAMYFCASSELPGAMNTEAFFGQGTRLTVV.